This T cell receptor (beta chain) originates from a study of blood T cell repertoires in COVID-19. Per the authors' pipeline: Amplified reference gene primers provided the basis for estimating nucleated cell counts. Sequenced by immunoSEQ multiplex PCR; TCRdb stores in-frame clones only, minus some. V, J and clone size were drawn from that table, and D and trimming were deduced from the DNA. Here the sample spans 260,000 or so clones, 65% to 85% being singletons. This clone was counted only a few times. The V gene lost 3 bases and the J gene lost 1 base, with 9 bases spanning the gap. Germline lookup yields CDR1 LNHDA and CDR2 SQIVND (reference sequence). The CDR3 sequence is 14 residues long.

V gene TRBV19 combines with J gene TRBJ1-2; the D gene is possibly TRBD1 (6 bases). The specimen was peripheral blood. The receptor's source is a man older than 75 with acute or convalescent COVID-19. The CDR3: CASSITGSNYGYTF. DNA of the CDR3: TGTGCCAGTAGTATCACAGGGAGTAACTATGGCTACACCTTC.